This T cell receptor (beta chain) originates from a study of T cell clones after liver transplantation. Study-wide context: TCRbeta sequencing after a pre-transplant mixed lymphocyte reaction identified graft-donor-reactive clones, later tracked in post-transplant blood. Patients counted as tolerant after at least one year off all immunosuppression, enzymes not exceeding twice normal. Study observations and caveats: Circulating graft-donor-reactive CD4 TCRbeta sequences fell significantly post-transplant in 5 of 8 subjects.

The germline V gene encodes CDR1 MNHEY and CDR2 SMNVEV (reference sequence). The CDR3 length is 14 residues. Germline trimming cut 5 bases from V and 6 bases from J; bases unmatched to any gene: 8. This clone was seen a few times. Its antigen remains unknown. Repertoires were generated with immunoSEQ multiplex PCR, while TCRdb's copy carries only in-frame clones and drops some. This sample has fewer than 80,000 clones, with less than 90% found just once. J is TRBJ2-7 and V is TRBV27; TRBD1 aligns across 9 bases. The sample in question was CD4+ T cells from blood, obtained roughly 48 months after liver transplant. This clonotype was obtained from a human patient who received a liver transplant. T cells may partly derive from the graft donor. CDR3 in amino acids: CASSPLGTGREQYF. The CDR3 DNA sequence: TGTGCCAGCAGTCCCCTCGGGACAGGGCGCGAGCAGTACTTC.